A single sample gave rise to the 10 T cell receptor beta chains below, sequenced in a study of blood T cell repertoires in COVID-19. TCRdb's table, derived via immunoSEQ multiplex PCR, lists solely in-frame clones and lacks some. This table has around 700,000 clones, about nine tenths appearing once. Source material: peripheral blood. These receptors came from a woman between 18 and 29 years old with acute or convalescent COVID-19.

The chain has TRBV21-1 and TRBJ1-5; TRBD1 is the table's D call, not checked against the DNA. TRBV21-1 is termed a pseudogene. This CDR3 has 20 residues. CDR3 amino acids: CASNQNGEGQGTASNQPQHF. The DNA for the CDR3 is TGTGCCAGCAACCAAAATGGGGAGGGACAGGGGACAGCTAGCAATCAGCCCCAGCATTTT.

V is TRBV5-1 and J is TRBJ2-3, with TRBD2 matching over 13 bases. Germline CDR1 and CDR2: SGHRS and YFSETQ. With V trimmed by 5 bases and J by 0 bases, 6 bases remained unmatched. This CDR3 region has 17 residues. The CDR3 loop is CASSWGLAGYSTDTQYF. The CDR3 region has the DNA TGCGCCAGCAGTTGGGGACTAGCGGGGTATAGCACAGATACGCAGTATTTT.

Only one count was recorded for this clone. The chain carries TRBV14 and TRBJ1-1, with D possibly matching TRBD1 (5 bases). The germline gives CDR1 SGHDN, CDR2 FVKESK. V lost 4 bases and J 1 base, leaving 13 bases between the germline ends. CDR3 length: 15 amino acids. The CDR3 coding sequence is TGTGCCAGCAGCCTACGTATAGGGGCGAACACTGAAGCTTTCTTT. Its protein is CASSLRIGANTEAFF.

The chain uses TRBV27 and TRBJ2-7; 8 nucleotides line up with TRBD2. With 9 bases clipped from V and 6 bases from J, the junction kept 13 bases outside the gene matches. Germline V gives CDR1 MNHEY, CDR2 SMNVEV (reference sequence). The CDR3 is made up of 14 amino acids. Here the CDR3 DNA reads TGTGCCAGTAACCCAGTCGGGGGGGCCCGCGAGCAGTACTTC. Residues: CASNPVGGAREQYF.

The chain uses TRBV27 and TRBJ2-7; D possibly corresponds to TRBD2 (5 bases). V gave up 2 bases and J gave up 5 bases, with 28 bases separating them. The CDR3 has 19 residues. Germline CDR1 MNHEY, CDR2 SMNVEV (reference sequence). CDR3 DNA: TGTGCCAGCAGTTTAGGCAACGGGCAGGCGGGCTCACTAATTGACGAGCAGTACTTC. Translation: CASSLGNGQAGSLIDEQYF.

The V and J genes are TRBV9 and TRBJ2-5; D uncertain. Germline values: CDR1 SGDLS, CDR2 YYNGEE. This CDR3 spans 16 amino acids. The ends were cut back, 0 bases at V and 0 bases at J, with 12 bases in the middle. The CDR3 DNA follows: TGTGCCAGCAGCGTAGGGAGTAGTCCGAACCAAGAGACCCAGTACTTC. It encodes CASSVGSSPNQETQYF.

This chain links TRBV4-2 with TRBJ2-5, with TRBD2 identical over 16 bases. Germline V gives CDR1 LGHNA, CDR2 YNFKEQ. Germline trimming cut 4 bases from V and 2 bases from J; bases unmatched to any gene: 13. The CDR3 extends over 20 amino acids. The CDR3 region is CASSLRPPGLAGGSQETQYF. DNA for the CDR3: TGTGCCAGCAGCCTACGACCCCCGGGACTAGCGGGGGGGAGTCAAGAGACCCAGTACTTC.

J is TRBJ2-1 and V is TRBV4-1; perhaps TRBD1 as D (6 bases). CDR3 size: 17 residues. Germline CDR1 is MGHRA and CDR2 is YSYEKL. Trimming took 4 bases from V and 1 from J, leaving 17 bases between them. The CDR3 region is CASSPTGTYASYNEQFF. CDR3 in DNA: TGCGCCAGCAGCCCAACGGGGACATATGCTTCCTACAATGAGCAGTTCTTC.

J is TRBJ1-1 and V is TRBV9; D perhaps matches TRBD1 (6 bases). CDR1 and CDR2 (germline): SGDLS, YYNGEE. There are 14 residues in the CDR3. Trimming left V 7 bases short and J 4 bases short, with 17 bases between. The DNA for the CDR3 is TGTGCCAGCGGCCAAGGGGCAGGGGCCACTGAAGCTTTCTTT. Translating it yields CASGQGAGATEAFF.

Of note for this clone: One end of the junction varies from germline; a read error may be responsible. The chain combines TRBV5-6 with TRBJ2-7; D not resolved. This CDR3 region has 11 residues. The germline CDR1 and CDR2 sequences are SGHDT and YYEEEE. The chain's CDR3 is CAGSYSYEQYF. DNA of the CDR3: TGTGCCGGCAGCTACTCATACGAGCAGTACTTC.